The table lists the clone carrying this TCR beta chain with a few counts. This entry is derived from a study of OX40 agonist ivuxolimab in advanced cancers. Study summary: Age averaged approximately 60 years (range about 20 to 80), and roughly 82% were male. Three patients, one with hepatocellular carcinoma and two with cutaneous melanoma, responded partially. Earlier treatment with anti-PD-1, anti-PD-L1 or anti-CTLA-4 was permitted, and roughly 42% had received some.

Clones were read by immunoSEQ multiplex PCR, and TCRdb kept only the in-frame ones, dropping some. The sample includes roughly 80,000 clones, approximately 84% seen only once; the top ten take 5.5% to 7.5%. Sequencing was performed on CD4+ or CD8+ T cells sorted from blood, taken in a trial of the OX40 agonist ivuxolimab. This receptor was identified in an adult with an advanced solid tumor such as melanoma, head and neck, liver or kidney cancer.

In nucleotides, the CDR3 is TGTGCCAGCAGCCGGAGGAACACTGAAGCTTTCTTT. Protein sequence: CASSRRNTEAFF. The chain carries TRBV5-6 and TRBJ1-1; no definite D call. V lost 4 bases and J 1 base, leaving 5 bases between the germline ends. Germline V CDR1 and CDR2: SGHDT, YYEEEE. The CDR3 is made up of 12 amino acids.